Given below is one TCR beta chain in context. TCRdb recomputed calls from the 5' RACE reads with MiXCR, one row per CDR3 protein. The table lists about 520,000 distinct CDR3 sequences, 22% of them singletons. This sample was included in a study of identical twins. The germline V gene has CDR1 DFQATT and CDR2 SNEGSKA (reference sequence). CDR3 length: 13 residues. The trim removed 6 bases at V and 3 bases at J, leaving 6 bases unmatched. These sequences were also reported in another study, on T cells expressing NK-cell markers. According to that study: According to the study, TCR beta repertoires originated from sorted CD3+CD56+NKG2C+, CD3+CD56+NKG2C- and CD3+CD56-NKG2C+ T cells. Seven donors tested HCMV-seropositive and one tested seronegative among the eight sequenced. These clonotypes also led the CD3+CD56-NKG2C+ fraction in a handful of donors.

The clonotype was recovered from a woman aged 18-29 years in good health. The sample comprised CD4+ T cells sorted from blood. The chain is built from TRBV20-1 and TRBJ2-7; the match to TRBD2 covers 9 bases. CDR3 bases: TGCAGTGCAAAGCGGGGGGCCCTCTACGAGCAGTACTTC. This translates into CSAKRGALYEQYF.